This is a list of T cell receptor beta chains from one sample in a study of T cell repertoires in cytomegalovirus infection. The antigens of these receptors remain unknown. In TCRdb, the reads were re-called with MiXCR into one record per CDR3 protein. The profile covers around 900,000 distinct CDR3 sequences, with around 30% appearing a single time and over 13% taken by the ten largest. Material: cultured CD8+ T cells from PBMCs, obtained from culture after CMV antigen stimulation. These receptors originate from a human donor in good health (CMV status not recorded). Some clones in this sample may be carry-over from other donors' samples. Each CDR3 is given with its conserved first and last residue. D genes are given only for firm matches. The size entry is marked missing in some rows and otherwise reads once, few, many or a size class.

cdr3_length	d_call	v_call	j_call	clone_size	cdr3_aa	cdr3_nt
13	NA	TRBV6-5	TRBJ1-6	many	CASSYRGGSPLHF	TGTGCCAGCAGTTACAGGGGAGGTTCACCCCTCCACTTT
12	NA	TRBV12-3/TRBV12-4	TRBJ1-1	NA	CVSSLGPWMAFF	TGTGTCAGCAGCTTAGGACCGTGGATGGCTTTCTTT
15	TRBD1	TRBV12-3/TRBV12-4	TRBJ2-7	few	CASSLTTGYIDEQYF	TGTGCCAGCAGTTTAACGACAGGGTACATCGACGAGCAGTACTTC
14	NA	TRBV7-6	TRBJ1-1	few	CASGKGGTNTEAFF	TGTGCCAGCGGGAAGGGGGGGACGAACACTGAAGCTTTCTTT
14	TRBD1	TRBV18	TRBJ2-7	NA	CASSPGQAGYEQYF	TGTGCCAGCTCACCCGGACAGGCTGGCTACGAGCAGTACTTC
17	TRBD1	TRBV7-6	TRBJ2-2	many	CASSLAAGGRDTGELFF	TGTGCCAGCAGCTTAGCCGCAGGGGGCCGGGACACCGGGGAGCTGTTTTTT
11	NA	TRBV27	TRBJ2-5	few	CASSKTGTQYF	TGTGCCAGCAGTAAAACCGGGACCCAGTACTTC
14	NA	TRBV12-3/TRBV12-4	TRBJ1-2	many	CASSLGGRSYGYTF	TGTGCCAGCAGTTTAGGGGGACGGTCTTATGGCTACACCTTC
16	NA	TRBV6-1	TRBJ2-7	few	CASSEWLGQGFYEQYF	TGTGCCAGCAGTGAATGGCTGGGGCAGGGCTTCTACGAGCAGTACTTC
13	NA	TRBV7-9	TRBJ2-6	few	CASGGSGANVLTF	TGTGCCAGCGGAGGGTCTGGGGCCAACGTCCTGACTTTC
15	TRBD2	TRBV7-6	TRBJ2-7	few	CASSRQTSGPYEQYF	TGTGCCAGCAGCCGCCAGACTAGCGGGCCCTACGAGCAGTACTTC
17	TRBD1	TRBV6-2/TRBV6-3	TRBJ1-2	NA	CASSYSDRALSNYGYTF	TGTGCCAGCAGTTACTCCGACAGGGCCCTCTCTAACTATGGCTACACCTTC
19	TRBD1	TRBV15	TRBJ2-6	NA	CATSRGWGQGAAGANVLTF	TGTGCCACCAGCAGAGGATGGGGACAGGGGGCGGCTGGGGCCAACGTCCTGACTTTC
16	NA	TRBV7-6	TRBJ2-1	few	CASSLDFRGSYNEQFF	TGTGCCAGCAGCTTGGACTTTAGGGGCTCCTACAATGAGCAGTTCTTC
14	TRBD1	TRBV5-1	TRBJ2-1	NA	CASSSTDRGIEQFF	TGCGCCAGCAGCTCAACCGACAGGGGGATTGAGCAGTTCTTC
15	TRBD2	TRBV19	TRBJ2-1	NA	CASSMTSGGASEQFF	TGTGCCAGTAGTATGACTAGCGGGGGGGCCAGTGAGCAGTTCTTC
15	NA	TRBV3-1	TRBJ2-5	NA	CASSQDQTGGETQYF	TGTGCCAGCAGCCAAGATCAGACAGGCGGGGAGACCCAGTACTTC
15	NA	TRBV7-8	TRBJ1-1	NA	CASSGQGGMNTEAFF	TGTGCCAGCAGCGGTCAGGGTGGAATGAACACTGAAGCTTTCTTT
11	NA	TRBV19	TRBJ2-5	NA	CAGNKGETQYF	TGTGCCGGGAACAAGGGGGAGACCCAGTACTTC
15	TRBD1	TRBV19	TRBJ1-1	few	CASSWTGRDNTEAFF	TGTGCCAGTAGCTGGACAGGGAGGGACAACACTGAAGCTTTCTTT
14	NA	TRBV19	TRBJ1-6	NA	CASSILGHNSPLHF	TGTGCCAGTAGTATCCTGGGCCATAATTCACCCCTCCACTTT
13	NA	TRBV12-3/TRBV12-4	TRBJ1-2	few	CASSLAYPYGYTF	TGTGCCAGCAGTTTAGCTTATCCCTATGGCTACACCTTC
15	TRBD1	TRBV9	TRBJ2-1	NA	CASSDKQGALNEQFF	TGTGCCAGCAGCGATAAACAGGGGGCATTGAATGAGCAGTTCTTC
15	TRBD2	TRBV6-1	TRBJ2-7	NA	CASSEEIAGPYEQYF	TGTGCCAGCAGTGAAGAGATAGCGGGGCCCTACGAGCAGTACTTC
16	TRBD2	TRBV7-9	TRBJ2-3	many	CASSSSSGVEADTQYF	TGTGCCAGCAGCTCAAGTAGCGGGGTGGAGGCAGATACGCAGTATTTT
15	NA	TRBV12-5	TRBJ1-6	few	CASGFQGRKDSPLHF	TGTGCTAGTGGTTTCCAGGGGCGCAAGGATTCACCCCTCCACTTT
16	NA	TRBV27	TRBJ2-1	NA	CASCYIRTASDNEQFF	TGTGCCAGCTGTTACATCAGGACAGCTTCCGACAATGAGCAGTTCTTC
15	TRBD2	TRBV7-2	TRBJ2-1	many	CASSLGSSGGNEQFF	TGTGCCAGCAGCTTAGGAAGTAGCGGGGGAAATGAGCAGTTCTTC